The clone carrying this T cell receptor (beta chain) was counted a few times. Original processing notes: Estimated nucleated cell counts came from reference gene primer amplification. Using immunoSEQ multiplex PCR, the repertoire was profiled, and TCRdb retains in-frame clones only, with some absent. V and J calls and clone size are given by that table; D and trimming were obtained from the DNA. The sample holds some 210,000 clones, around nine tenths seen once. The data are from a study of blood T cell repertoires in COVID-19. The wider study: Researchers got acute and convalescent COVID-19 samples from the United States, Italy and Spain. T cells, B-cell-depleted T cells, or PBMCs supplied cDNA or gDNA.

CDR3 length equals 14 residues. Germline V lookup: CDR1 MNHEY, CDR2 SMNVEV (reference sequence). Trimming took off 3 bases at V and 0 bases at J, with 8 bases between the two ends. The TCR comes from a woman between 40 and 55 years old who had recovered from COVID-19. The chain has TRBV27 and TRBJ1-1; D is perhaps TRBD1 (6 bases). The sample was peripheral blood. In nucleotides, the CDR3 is TGTGCCAGCAGTTTTTCAGGGGTGAACACTGAAGCTTTCTTT. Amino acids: CASSFSGVNTEAFF.